These T cell receptor beta chains were read from a single sample in a study of T cell repertoires in cytomegalovirus infection. TCRdb reprocessed the reads via MiXCR and lists one record per CDR3 protein. Among hundreds of thousands of distinct CDR3 sequences listed, roughly 12% were seen once. The sample was PBMCs. The receptor set was obtained from a human donor in good health (CMV status not recorded). Some clones in this sample may be carry-over from other donors' samples. The CDR3 runs from the conserved cysteine through the conserved F or W. Each record gives: J gene, D gene, V gene, clone size, CDR3 protein, CDR3 DNA. The D gene is left open where the match is weak. Expanded clones get a size class; other rows say once, few or many, or leave the size out.

>TRBJ2-7|NA|TRBV6-5|many
CASRRGMQSEQYF
TGTGCCAGCAGGCGAGGTATGCAGTCCGAGCAGTACTTC
>TRBJ2-1|TRBD2|TRBV5-4|many
CASSRGLAGLDEQFF
TGTGCCAGCAGCCGGGGACTAGCGGGTTTAGATGAGCAGTTCTTC
>TRBJ1-2|TRBD1|TRBV10-3|many
CAISDPGGYGYTF
TGTGCCATCAGTGATCCAGGGGGCTATGGCTACACCTTC
>TRBJ2-2|NA|TRBV28|many
CASSIKAPGELFF
TGTGCCAGCAGTATCAAGGCCCCCGGGGAGCTGTTTTTT
>TRBJ1-1|NA|TRBV7-9|NA
CASSPSSGGDLQRGTEAFF
TGTGCCAGCAGCCCTAGCTCGGGGGGGGACTTACAGAGAGGCACTGAAGCTTTCTTT
>TRBJ2-6|NA|TRBV6-5|NA
CASSWRGANVLTF
TGTGCCAGCAGCTGGAGAGGGGCCAACGTCCTGACTTTC
>TRBJ2-7|NA|TRBV15|many
CATSGRESPHEQYF
TGTGCCACCAGCGGACGGGAGTCCCCCCACGAGCAGTACTTC
>TRBJ2-5|NA|TRBV9|NA
CASSHPPQETQYF
TGTGCCAGCAGCCACCCCCCACAAGAGACCCAGTACTTC
>TRBJ2-1|TRBD2|TRBV20-1|few
CSANPGGGYEQFF
TGCAGTGCAAACCCGGGAGGGGGTTATGAGCAGTTCTTC
>TRBJ2-7|TRBD1|TRBV20-1|NA
CSADRGKSEQYF
TGCAGCGCGGACAGGGGAAAATCCGAGCAGTACTTC
>TRBJ1-4|NA|TRBV20-1|NA
CSAQVGGVGEKLFF
TGCAGTGCCCAAGTTGGGGGCGTAGGTGAAAAACTGTTTTTT
>TRBJ1-3|NA|TRBV29-1|many
CSVEGTRGNTIYF
TGCAGCGTTGAAGGGACACGCGGAAACACCATATATTTT
>TRBJ2-7|NA|TRBV4-1|many
CASSQAGTRSYEQYF
TGCGCCAGCAGCCAAGCAGGGACACGCTCCTACGAGCAGTACTTC
>TRBJ1-2|NA|TRBV7-8|many
CASSLARGYGYTF
TGTGCCAGCAGCTTAGCTCGGGGTTATGGCTACACCTTC
>TRBJ1-3|NA|TRBV9|NA
CASSQSPRSSGNTIYF
TGTGCCAGCAGCCAAAGCCCCAGGAGCTCTGGAAACACCATATATTTT
>TRBJ1-5|TRBD1|TRBV6-1|many
CASRYGTGGFSSNQPQHF
TGTGCCAGCAGGTACGGGACAGGGGGCTTCAGCAGCAATCAGCCCCAGCATTTT
>TRBJ2-1|TRBD1|TRBV7-8|many
CASSLGTGGFNEQFF
TGTGCCAGCAGCTTAGGGACAGGGGGCTTCAATGAGCAGTTCTTC
>TRBJ2-1|TRBD2|TRBV12-3/TRBV12-4|few
CASSPREGSSYNEQFF
TGTGCCAGCAGTCCCAGGGAGGGCAGCTCCTACAATGAGCAGTTCTTC
>TRBJ2-7|NA|TRBV28|many
CATQTATPYEQYF
TGTGCCACCCAGACAGCGACCCCCTACGAGCAGTACTTC
>TRBJ1-1|TRBD1|TRBV10-3|many
CAITAEMRQGGRAFF
TGTGCCATCACCGCCGAAATGAGACAGGGTGGTCGAGCTTTCTTT
>TRBJ2-7|NA|TRBV27|many
CASSPTEASYEQYF
TGTGCCAGCAGTCCGACGGAGGCTTCCTACGAGCAGTACTTC
>TRBJ1-1|NA|TRBV6-6|many
CASSYSNRGEAFF
TGTGCCAGCAGTTACTCGAATAGGGGGGAAGCTTTCTTT
>TRBJ1-2|TRBD1|TRBV24-1|many
CATSGQGSGYTF
TGTGCCACCAGTGGACAGGGGAGCGGCTACACCTTC
>TRBJ1-3|NA|TRBV4-2|NA
CASSQGQNGNTIYF
TGTGCCAGCAGCCAAGGACAGAATGGAAACACCATATATTTT
>TRBJ1-2|NA|TRBV20-1|NA
CSAEKGTSKGYTF
TGCAGTGCTGAAAAGGGGACGAGTAAAGGCTACACCTTC
>TRBJ2-1|NA|TRBV7-9|many
CASSPPPNEQFF
TGTGCCAGCAGCCCCCCCCCCAATGAGCAGTTCTTC
>TRBJ2-5|NA|TRBV6-5|many
CASSYSRGLETQYF
TGTGCCAGCAGTTACTCAAGGGGACTTGAGACCCAGTACTTC
>TRBJ1-1|TRBD1|TRBV20-1|NA
CSASTGDTEAFF
TGCAGTGCCAGTACAGGGGACACTGAAGCTTTCTTT